There are a few counts of the clone carrying this TCR beta chain. Its antigen remains unidentified. This entry comes from a study of blood T cells in healthy people across ages. Primers used in a second PCR of roughly 7 to 12 cycles were a sample-barcoded 5' primer and a J-beta primer mix. Through a template-switch adaptor with 12 random nucleotides, each cDNA molecule received a tag. TCRdb analysed the 5' RACE reads with MiXCR anew, one entry per CDR3 protein. The data show roughly 800,000 distinct CDR3 sequences, roughly 25% seen once. In germline, CDR1 is SGHVS, CDR2 FNYEAQ. This CDR3 spans 15 amino acids. Trimming removed 1 base at V and 1 base at J, with 10 bases between. Study observations and caveats: Per million T cells, TCR beta diversity dropped roughly linearly as age increased.

The same data also went into a second study, on T cells of mothers and their children. That paper states: Comparable shaping of TCR recombination output by thymic selection was observed in related and unrelated pairs.

The sequenced material came from blood. The receptor was isolated from a boy aged 5-17 years in good health. The chain couples TRBV7-6 to TRBJ1-1; perhaps TRBD1 as D (6 bases). In DNA, the CDR3 is TGTGCCAGCAGCTTAGACCCAGGGGAGAACACTGAAGCTTTCTTT. Amino acid sequence: CASSLDPGENTEAFF. The full variable domain, its missing parts supplied by reference TRBV7-6 and TRBJ1-1, is GAGVSQSPRYKVTKRGQDVALRCDPISGHVSLYWYRQALGQGPEFLTYFNYEAQQDKSGLPNDRFSAERPEGSISTLTIQRTEQRDSAMYRCASSLDPGENTEAFFGQGTRLTVV.